One sample yielded the 29 T cell receptor beta chains listed below, sequenced in a study of blood T cell repertoires in COVID-19. Profiled with immunoSEQ multiplex PCR; TCRdb holds only in-frame clones, not every one. The sample shows 150,000 to 200,000 clones, about nine tenths of them seen only once. Sequenced material: PBMCs or T cells enriched from blood (not recorded which). The receptors shown here come from a woman between 18 and 29 years old who had recovered from COVID-19.

This chain uses TRBV7-3 with TRBJ2-5, with 8 bases fitting TRBD2. Germline CDR1 and CDR2: SGHTA and FQGTGA. There are 14 residues in the CDR3. J gave up 4 bases and V 5 bases, and 6 bases lay outside the gene matches. The CDR3 nucleotides read TGTGCCAGCAGCCCCGGGGGGGCTGGAGAGACCCAGTACTTC. As protein: CASSPGGAGETQYF. Full variable domain (remainder filled in from reference TRBV7-3 and TRBJ2-5): GAGVSQTPSNKVTEKGKYVELRCDPISGHTALYWYRQSLGQGPEFLIYFQGTGAADDSGLPNDRFFAVRPEGSVSTLKIQRTERGDSAVYLCASSPGGAGETQYFGPGTRLLVL.

This sequence joins TRBV4-2 and TRBJ2-5; 8 bases are shared with TRBD2. V gave up 2 bases and J gave up 1 base; unmatched junction bases: 6. The germline gives CDR1 LGHNA, CDR2 YNFKEQ. The CDR3 covers 16 residues. The DNA for the CDR3 is TGTGCCAGCAGCCAACGGGCGGGAGGAGTCCAAGAGACCCAGTACTTC. Its translation is CASSQRAGGVQETQYF.

The chain combines TRBV7-2 with TRBJ2-2, with 11 bases identical to TRBD2. Losses at the gene ends were 6 bases for V and 6 bases for J; bases not matched to a gene: 9. Germline V CDR1 and CDR2: SGHTA, FQGNSA. The CDR3 is made up of 16 amino acids. The CDR3 reads CASSSVAGGKSGELFF. The CDR3 DNA is TGTGCCAGCAGTTCAGTAGCGGGAGGGAAATCCGGGGAGCTGTTTTTT.

This sequence joins TRBV7-6 and TRBJ2-3; 7 bases match TRBD2. Germline V gene lookup returns CDR1 SGHVS and CDR2 FNYEAQ. CDR3 length: 17 amino acids. Trimming took 5 bases from V and 5 from J; bases not matched to a gene: 16. Written as DNA, the CDR3 is TGTGCCAGCAGCCTAGGCCGGGGGAGGGCCGCGGGAGATACGCAGTATTTT. Translating it yields CASSLGRGRAAGDTQYF.

The rearrangement joins TRBV19 to TRBJ1-1; D is possibly TRBD1 (6 bases). The length of the CDR3 is 14 residues. Germline-derived CDR1 and CDR2 are LNHDA and SQIVND (reference sequence). With 11 bases removed from V and 5 bases from J, the gap between germline ends came to 21 bases. The CDR3 DNA reads TGTGCCTCCCGTCTCGGGGGGCGCAGGACTGAAGCTTTCTTT. Its protein is CASRLGGRRTEAFF.

This clone was detected once. This sequence joins TRBV7-8 and TRBJ2-1; 7 positions match TRBD2. The CDR3 is 16 residues long. CDR1 SGHVS and CDR2 FQNEAQ come from the germline V gene. J gave up 4 bases and V 5 bases, and 11 bases lay outside the gene matches. DNA for the CDR3: TGTGCCAGCAGCCCCCCTGGCGGGAGTATGTACAATGAGCAGTTCTTC. Protein sequence: CASSPPGGSMYNEQFF.

In the case of this clone: Sequence at one end of the junction differs from germline and may be a read error. The chain links TRBV7-7 to TRBJ2-3; the D gene is possibly TRBD1 (6 bases). CDR1 SSHAT and CDR2 FNYEAQ come from the germline V gene (reference sequence). The CDR3 has 13 residues. This CDR3 reads CASSSQGSDTQYF. As DNA, the CDR3 is TGTGCTAGCAGCTCACAGGGATCAGATACGCAGTATTTT.

This clone has more than one count but fewer than ten. V is TRBV14 and J is TRBJ2-7; D not certain. CDR1 SGHDN and CDR2 FVKESK come from the germline V gene. The CDR3 has 18 residues. V lost 0 bases to trimming and J lost 2 bases, with 20 bases between them. This chain's CDR3 is CASSQEWYGAKPPYEQYF. CDR3 nucleotides: TGTGCCAGCAGCCAAGAATGGTACGGAGCGAAGCCCCCCTACGAGCAGTACTTC.

The rearrangement joins TRBV6-4 to TRBJ2-3; 9 nucleotides line up with TRBD2. The CDR3 is 14 residues long. J was trimmed by 1 base and V by 5 bases; bases with no gene match: 1. From germline, CDR1 is MRHNA and CDR2 SNTAGT. CDR3 nucleotides: TGTGCCAGCAGTCCTAGCGGGGGCACAGATACGCAGTATTTT. This gives the protein CASSPSGGTDTQYF.

This rearrangement joins TRBV4-2 to TRBJ2-1, with 7 bases aligning to TRBD2. CDR1 and CDR2 (germline): LGHNA, YNFKEQ. J was trimmed by 15 bases and V by 0 bases; bases with no gene match: 11. This CDR3 is built from 14 residues. CDR3 bases: TGTGCCAGCAGCCAAGATGGTGTGGGAGGGCCCCCGTTCTTC. It is translated as CASSQDGVGGPPFF.

The chain joins TRBV18 to TRBJ2-3; D not certain. The germline V and J ends were trimmed by 6 bases and 3 bases, with 4 bases remaining between them. Germline lookup yields CDR1 KGHSH and CDR2 LQKENI. This CDR3 has 11 amino acids. CDR3 loop: CASSYTDTQYF. CDR3 in DNA: TGTGCCAGCTCCTATACAGATACGCAGTATTTT.

The chain links TRBV4-1 to TRBJ2-1; TRBD2 matches 12 bases. CDR1 MGHRA and CDR2 YSYEKL come from the germline V gene. J lost 2 bases, V lost 1 base, and 9 bases had no gene match. This CDR3 is 19 amino acids long. Written as DNA, the CDR3 is TGCGCCAGCAGCCAAGGAGCGACTAGCGGGGGAACTCCCTACAATGAGCAGTTCTTC. This encodes CASSQGATSGGTPYNEQFF.

The gene calls are TRBV28 and TRBJ1-2; TRBD1 matches at 10 bases. Germline-derived CDR1 and CDR2 are MDHEN and SYDVKM. The CDR3 runs 13 residues. Germline trimming cut 10 bases from V and 2 bases from J; bases unmatched to any gene: 4. CDR3 loop: CAIKDRGNYGYTF. In DNA form, the CDR3 reads TGTGCCATCAAGGACAGGGGGAACTATGGCTACACCTTC.

This rearrangement joins TRBV5-4 to TRBJ2-3; possible D gene TRBD2, 6 bases. From germline, CDR1 is SGHNT and CDR2 YYREEE (reference sequence). CDR3 length: 15 residues. Trimming shortened V by 3 bases and J by 0 bases, and 11 bases separated the two germline ends. CDR3 region: CASSSEGSSTDTQYF. In DNA form, the CDR3 reads TGTGCCAGCAGCTCGGAGGGTTCTAGCACAGATACGCAGTATTTT.

The rearrangement links TRBV28 to TRBJ1-2; 10 nucleotides align to TRBD1. CDR3 length: 12 residues. Germline V CDR1 and CDR2: MDHEN, SYDVKM. With V trimmed by 10 bases and J by 8 bases, 7 bases remained unmatched. In DNA form, the CDR3 reads TGTGCCACCACCGGGACAGGGGTAGGCTACACCTTC. Translation: CATTGTGVGYTF.

This chain uses TRBV7-9 with TRBJ2-3; D is uncertain. The CDR3 is 16 amino acids. V was pared by 5 bases and J by 6 bases, with 21 bases between. Germline CDR1 is SEHNR and CDR2 is FQNEAQ (reference sequence). CDR3 amino acids: CASSPKRLTDVDTQYF. In DNA, the CDR3 is TGTGCCAGCAGCCCTAAGCGACTTACCGATGTCGATACGCAGTATTTT.

This clone was detected only a few times. The chain combines TRBV28 with TRBJ2-7; D is unresolved. V lost 8 bases, J lost 2 bases, and 16 bases lay in between. CDR3 length: 14 residues. CDR1 is MDHEN, CDR2 SYDVKM, per germline. CDR3 region: CASFVPERPYEQYF. The CDR3 nucleotides read TGTGCCAGCTTTGTACCCGAGCGACCCTACGAGCAGTACTTC.

The table lists this clone with a few counts. The chain has TRBV27 and TRBJ1-4; no clear D gene. V lost 6 bases and J lost 7, with 15 bases in between. Germline CDR1 reads MNHEY; CDR2 reads SMNVEV (reference sequence). The CDR3 is made up of 14 amino acids. CDR3 in DNA: TGTGCCAGCAGGGATACCGGGAGCGGTGAAAAACTGTTTTTT. Amino acid sequence: CASRDTGSGEKLFF.

This clone was found once. The V and J genes are TRBV5-4 and TRBJ1-1; TRBD1 agrees at 7 bases. The CDR3 is 16 residues long. Germline CDR1 SGHNT, CDR2 YYREEE (reference sequence). V was pared by 4 bases and J by 3 bases, with 12 bases of the junction left unmatched. CDR3 DNA: TGTGCCAGCAGCCCCCCGACAGGGCGCGCGGACACTGAAGCTTTCTTT. This gives the protein CASSPPTGRADTEAFF.

The V call is TRBV6-5, the J call TRBJ1-1; 7 bases agree with TRBD1. In germline, CDR1 is MNHEY, CDR2 SVGAGI. V dropped 7 bases and J dropped 10; count of bases not matched to a gene: 9. The CDR3 runs to 12 residues. Here the CDR3 reads CASNKGAGIAFF. The CDR3 DNA sequence: TGTGCCAGCAATAAGGGGGCCGGAATAGCTTTCTTT.

The J gene is TRBJ2-1, the V gene TRBV11-3; D is perhaps TRBD2 (6 bases). The V end was cut by 5 bases, the J end by 5 bases, with 13 bases between. The CDR3 length is 14 residues. Germline assignment: CDR1 SGHNT and CDR2 YENEEA. The CDR3 region has the DNA TGTGCCAGCAGCAAAGGGACTTCTAACAATGAGCAGTTCTTC. This codes for CASSKGTSNNEQFF.

This chain connects TRBV7-9 to TRBJ2-5; 8 nucleotides match TRBD2. The CDR3 extends over 17 amino acids. Losses at the gene ends were 0 bases for V and 4 bases for J; bases not matched to a gene: 10. Germline CDR1 and CDR2: SEHNR and FQNEAQ (reference sequence). The CDR3 DNA follows: TGTGCCAGCAGCTTAGCCCTACGGGAGGGTTTAAGAGAGACCCAGTACTTC. Residues: CASSLALREGLRETQYF.

This clone was seen once. The chain has TRBV9 and TRBJ2-2; 12 bases fit TRBD2. In germline, CDR1 is SGDLS, CDR2 YYNGEE. V lost 0 bases to trimming and J lost 6 bases; unmatched junction nucleotides: 3. There are 16 residues in the CDR3. The CDR3 sequence: CASSVASGRAPGELFF. The CDR3, as DNA: TGTGCCAGCAGCGTAGCTAGCGGGAGGGCCCCCGGGGAGCTGTTTTTT.

The chain has TRBV7-9 and TRBJ1-4; D may be TRBD1 (5 bases). Trimming cost V 4 bases and J 3 bases, with 12 bases left between them. Germline loops: CDR1 SEHNR, CDR2 FQNEAQ (reference sequence). CDR3 length: 15 amino acids. The CDR3 here is CASSSAGGANEKLFF. DNA for the CDR3: TGTGCCAGCAGCTCTGCGGGGGGAGCTAATGAAAAACTGTTTTTT.

This sequence joins TRBV6-6 and TRBJ2-6, with TRBD1 matching over 9 bases. Trimming removed 5 bases from V and 2 bases from J; junction bases left unmatched: 7. This CDR3 comprises 17 residues. Germline V gives CDR1 MNHNY, CDR2 SVGAGI (reference sequence). Written as DNA, the CDR3 is TGTGCCAGCAGTCCCGGGACAGGGTATCCTGGGGCCAACGTCCTGACTTTC. It translates to CASSPGTGYPGANVLTF.

The rearrangement uses TRBV7-3 and TRBJ2-1; D is uncertain. The CDR3 has 13 residues. Between the trimmed V and J ends, which lost 2 bases and 9 bases, there was a span of 11 bases. The V gene's germline CDR1 is SGHTA and CDR2 FQGTGA. The CDR3 bases are TGTGCCAGCAGCTTAGGCTCTCGGAGTGAGCAGTTCTTC. It encodes CASSLGSRSEQFF. Using reference TRBV7-3 and TRBJ2-1 for the parts outside the CDR3, the full variable domain is GAGVSQTPSNKVTEKGKYVELRCDPISGHTALYWYRQSLGQGPEFLIYFQGTGAADDSGLPNDRFFAVRPEGSVSTLKIQRTERGDSAVYLCASSLGSRSEQFFGPGTRLTVL.

The chain recombines TRBV20-1 with TRBJ1-5, with D maybe TRBD1 (6 bases). Germline CDR1 reads DFQATT; CDR2 reads SNEGSKA (reference sequence). The CDR3 runs to 15 residues. V shed 3 bases and J shed 3 bases, with 15 bases lying between them. Here the CDR3 reads CSASPATGNNQPQHF. In nucleotides, the CDR3 is TGCAGTGCTAGTCCGGCCACAGGGAACAATCAGCCCCAGCATTTT.

This chain joins TRBV10-2 and TRBJ1-2; D is possibly TRBD1 (6 bases). The germline CDR1 and CDR2 sequences are WSHSY and SAAADI. V dropped 2 bases and J dropped 9 bases, with 16 bases sitting between them. The CDR3 loop spans 14 amino acids. CDR3 amino acids: CASSEPRYRARYTF. CDR3 nucleotide sequence: TGCGCCAGCAGTGAGCCGAGATACAGGGCCCGCTACACCTTC.

This chain uses TRBV20-1 with TRBJ2-5; the D gene is possibly TRBD2 (6 bases). V was cut by 3 bases and J by 2 bases, with 10 bases left in between. CDR1 is DFQATT and CDR2 is SNEGSKA in the germline V gene (reference sequence). The CDR3 covers 13 residues. The CDR3 spells CSASPGLQETQYF. The DNA for the CDR3 is TGCAGTGCTAGTCCGGGACTTCAAGAGACCCAGTACTTC.